This T cell receptor beta chain was recorded in a study of T cells after posttransplantation cyclophosphamide listed by TCRdb under 2016. Context from the whole study: Using TRB sequencing, the study followed how the T cell repertoire reconstituted after myeloablative bone marrow transplantation in which posttransplantation cyclophosphamide served as GVHD prophylaxis. Antigen receptor sequencing covered samples from 35 PTCy-treated patients and 15 to 20 of their related bone marrow donors. Blood from all 35 or so PTCy patients who had 1-year posttransplant specimens underwent TRB sequencing. TRB sequencing was also done on up to 3 additional blood samples from 2 to 5.2 years after transplant in 3 patients, and on pretransplant blood from several patients. Because TRA and TRB clonality correlated tightly in about ten samples, the subsequent TCR analyses were limited to TRB only. Public TRB sequences were compared against a database of over 3,600 sequences linked to responses to pathogens, tumor antigens, self-antigens and alloantigens.

This clone showed up just once. It has no known antigen specificity. No base-level quality is on record; no much larger clone is a single base apart. Overall results and qualifications from the work: The TRB repertoires of T cells infiltrating skin or the GI tract showed only limited overlap with the TRB repertoires found in blood. Across roughly 40 patients, recipient CMV seropositivity and CMV reactivation were highly associated with TRB clonality; PTCy diversity was similar to CNI/methotrexate controls. Donor-recipient similarity was low at 1-2 months but rose over the first year, and later blood repertoires were often dominated by donor CD8+ memory clones.

Sequences SGHKS (CDR1) and YYEKEE (CDR2) are obtained from the germline V gene (reference sequence). From the cysteine up to the phenylalanine, the CDR3 has a length of 15 residues. The sequence is cut down to CDR3 DNA, 45 bases in frame from base 1. Clipping removes 0 bases from V and 7 bases from J, with 8 as the unmatched junction base count. Genomic DNA was used for TRB sequencing, which was performed with the immunoSEQ assay at survey resolution or with the hsTCRB kit. Per the original workflow: The immunoSEQ software handled initial read processing, and the LymphoSeq R package was used for repertoire analyses. For each TRB dataset, clonality was calculated as 1 minus normalized Shannon entropy, and the Gini coefficient was computed as well. To infer phenotypes in unsorted samples, TRB sequences from sorted subsets of the recipient or donor were mapped onto the unsorted samples of the same recipient. This immuneACCESS table, as held by TCRdb, lists in-frame sequences with V and J called but not all clones. Of the missing ones, under half trace to an unresolved V gene in checked studies; the others have no known cause. That table supplies the V and J calls and clone size; D and trimming were determined from the DNA. This sample gives 22,000 or so clones in total; 73% of them show up just once. The ten largest make up over 0.65% of the sample.

Related bone marrow donors provided peripheral blood samples on the day of marrow donation. Mononuclear cells from peripheral blood and bone marrow were separated by Ficoll-Hypaque density centrifugation and then cryopreserved. CD4+ and CD8+ T cells, including naive and memory subsets, were sorted by FACS using a FACSAria II. This TCR came from an older woman in good health, CMV-negative, and a related stem cell transplant donor. Material: memory CD4+ T cells sorted from PBMCs. The sequence is built from TRBV5-5 and TRBJ2-7, and 9 junction bases match TRBD1. Here is the DNA: TGTGCCAGCAGCTTGGTTGGGACAGGGTCTGGGGAGCAGTACTTC. The translation is CASSLVGTGSGEQYF.